This T cell receptor (beta chain) was found in a study of regulatory T cells in long-lasting Graves disease. Time point in this sample: newly diagnosed GD, antithyroid drugs for less than 3 months. PBMCs provided the RNA from which the TCR library was made. Ten or more counts support this clonotype. Construction of the TCR beta libraries employed iRepertoire HTBI primers in conjunction with Arm-PCR of CDR3 regions. TCRdb re-analysed the multiplex PCR reads in MiXCR, keeping a single row per CDR3 protein. This sample yields a few hundred thousand distinct CDR3 sequences, of which about 16% are seen a single time; more than 20% belongs to the top ten. The TCR was taken from a female donor with Graves disease. The sequenced sample was peripheral blood mononuclear cells (PBMCs), obtained at new diagnosis, from a patient treated with antithyroid drugs.

The CDR3: CASSHTGEGTDTQYF. For the CDR3, the DNA is TGTGCCAGCAGCCACACAGGGGAGGGCACAGATACGCAGTATTTT. The chain links TRBV3-1 to TRBJ2-3, with D possibly TRBD1 on 7 matching bases. V was pared by 3 bases and J by 1 base, with 11 bases between. Germline V gives CDR1 LGHDT, CDR2 YNNKEL (reference sequence). The CDR3 contains 15 residues.